This is a list of T cell receptor beta chains from one sample in a study of T cells in Graves' hyperthyroidism and ophthalmopathy. TCRdb independently ran MiXCR on the multiplex PCR reads; one entry per CDR3 protein. In the table there are roughly 380,000 distinct CDR3 sequences, around 13% of which are singletons. Sequencing used blood. Receptors were obtained from a woman younger than 35 with Graves' hyperthyroidism. The CDR3 runs from the conserved cysteine through the conserved F or W. A D gene is named only where the DNA matches it firmly. For some rows the clone size is stated as once, few or many, or as a class when expanded; others skip it.

>TRBD2|many|TRBJ2-1|TRBV5-1
CASSPGLAGGPYNEQFF
TGCGCCAGCAGCCCCGGACTAGCGGGAGGGCCGTACAATGAGCAGTTCTTC
>.|many|TRBJ2-7|TRBV7-8
CASSLGVRSSYEQYF
TGTGCCAGCAGCTTAGGGGTCAGGAGCTCCTACGAGCAGTACTTC
>.|few|TRBJ1-3|TRBV5-1
CASSLAGIALGNTIYF
TGCGCCAGCAGCTTGGCAGGTATAGCGCTGGGAAACACCATATATTTT
>TRBD1|few|TRBJ2-4|TRBV19
CASRNRGHIQYF
TGTGCCAGTAGAAACAGGGGACACATTCAGTACTTC
>TRBD1|many|TRBJ2-3|TRBV28
CASSFNWVLGTGRTDTQYF
TGTGCCAGCAGTTTTAATTGGGTGTTGGGGACAGGGCGCACAGATACGCAGTATTTT
>.|many|TRBJ1-4|TRBV27
CASSPQSFRGVNEKLFF
TGTGCCAGCAGTCCCCAATCCTTCAGGGGCGTTAATGAAAAACTGTTTTTT
>TRBD2|few|TRBJ2-1|TRBV28
CASSMGLADNGQFF
TGTGCCAGCAGCATGGGACTAGCGGATAATGGGCAGTTCTTC
>.|many|TRBJ2-5|TRBV2
CASQSAGSQYF
TGTGCCAGCCAATCTGCGGGTAGCCAGTACTTC
>.|many|TRBJ1-1|TRBV30
CAWNPGAGAFF
TGTGCCTGGAATCCGGGGGCCGGCGCTTTCTTT
>TRBD2|.|TRBJ2-4|TRBV3-1
CASSQGTQTSGRANIQYF
TGTGCCAGCAGCCAAGGGACTCAGACTAGCGGGAGGGCAAACATTCAGTACTTC
>TRBD1|many|TRBJ1-1|TRBV27
CASSLHRGRTEAFF
TGTGCCAGCAGTCTCCACAGGGGGCGGACTGAAGCTTTCTTT
>TRBD2|many|TRBJ2-1|TRBV14
CASSLSGSLYNEQFF
TGTGCCAGCAGCCTTAGCGGGAGTCTATACAATGAGCAGTTCTTC
>TRBD2|many|TRBJ2-3|TRBV28
CASSLRRTSGRGRTDTQYF
TGTGCCAGCAGTTTACGACGGACTAGCGGGAGAGGACGAACAGATACGCAGTATTTT